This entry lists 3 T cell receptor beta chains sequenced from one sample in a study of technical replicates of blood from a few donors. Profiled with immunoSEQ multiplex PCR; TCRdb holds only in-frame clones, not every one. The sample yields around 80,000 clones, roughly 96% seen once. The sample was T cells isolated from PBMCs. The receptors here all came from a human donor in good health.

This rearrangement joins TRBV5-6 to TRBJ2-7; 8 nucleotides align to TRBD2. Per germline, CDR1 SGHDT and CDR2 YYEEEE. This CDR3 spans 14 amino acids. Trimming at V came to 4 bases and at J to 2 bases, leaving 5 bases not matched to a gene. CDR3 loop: CASSRDGGAYEQYF. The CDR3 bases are TGTGCCAGCAGCAGGGACGGGGGGGCCTACGAGCAGTACTTC.

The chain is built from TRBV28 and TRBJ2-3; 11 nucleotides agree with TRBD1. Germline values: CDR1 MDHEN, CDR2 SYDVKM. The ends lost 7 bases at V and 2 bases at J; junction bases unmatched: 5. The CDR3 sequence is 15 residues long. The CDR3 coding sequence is TGTGCCAGCACCGGACAGGGGGCCAACACAGATACGCAGTATTTT. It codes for CASTGQGANTDTQYF.

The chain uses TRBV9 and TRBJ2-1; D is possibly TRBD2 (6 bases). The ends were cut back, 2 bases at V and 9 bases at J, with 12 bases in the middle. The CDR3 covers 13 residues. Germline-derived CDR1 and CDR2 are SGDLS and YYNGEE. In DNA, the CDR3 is TGTGCCAGCAGCGTGACGGGAGCGCTTGAGCAGTTCTTC. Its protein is CASSVTGALEQFF.